The 21 T cell receptor beta chains given below trace back to one sample, sequenced in a study of cytomegalovirus exposure and HLA in healthy donors (dated by TCRdb to between 2016 and 2019). Library generation was performed with the immunoSEQ multiplex PCR assay. For the multiplex PCR, a mixture combining 60 forward primers for TCR Vbeta segments and 13 reverse primers for TCR Jbeta segments was used. TCRdb re-hosts the immuneACCESS table, in-frame sequences only. Its copies lack some clones; in the studies checked, an unresolved V gene accounts for under half of them, and the cause for the rest is not known. The sample includes approximately 150,000 clones, with roughly nine tenths observed a single time. The top ten hold under 0.95% of the sample. Sample: PBMCs. The receptors originated from a woman aged 25 to 39 in good health and CMV-seronegative.

This clone has more than one count but fewer than ten. V and J are TRBV2 and TRBJ2-7; possibly TRBD1 for D (6 bases). Germline CDR1 is SNHLY and CDR2 is FYNNEI. Trimming pared 2 bases from V and 0 bases from J, leaving 8 bases between. This CDR3 has 14 amino acids. The CDR3, as DNA: TGTGCCAGCAGTGAAACAGGGAGCTCCTACGAGCAGTACTTC. This gives the protein CASSETGSSYEQYF.

This clone was seen only once. The rearrangement uses TRBV5-3 and TRBJ2-2; 8 bases match TRBD1. TRBV5-3 is annotated as an ORF whose role is uncertain. The CDR3 is 16 residues long. Trimming at V came to 3 bases and at J to 1 base, leaving 5 bases not matched to a gene. The CDR3 region is CARSWTGTGNTGELFF. The CDR3 nucleotides read TGTGCCAGAAGCTGGACCGGGACAGGGAACACCGGGGAGCTGTTTTTT.

The chain employs TRBV7-2 and TRBJ2-3; tentative D call: TRBD2 (6 bases). Per the germline V gene, CDR1 is SGHTA and CDR2 is FQGNSA. The germline V and J ends were trimmed by 1 base and 7 bases, with 12 bases remaining between them. This CDR3 contains 14 residues. The CDR3 spells CASSLGWGVHTQYF. The DNA of the CDR3 is TGTGCCAGCAGCTTAGGATGGGGGGTTCATACGCAGTATTTT. The whole variable domain, filled in from reference TRBV7-2 and TRBJ2-3, reads GAGVSQSPSNKVTEKGKDVELRCDPISGHTALYWYRQSLGQGLEFLIYFQGNSAPDKSGLPSDRFSAERTGGSVSTLTIQRTQQEDSAVYLCASSLGWGVHTQYFGPGTRLTVL.

V and J are TRBV4-1 and TRBJ2-4; 7 bases fit TRBD1. Germline CDR1 reads MGHRA; CDR2 reads YSYEKL. The V gene end was trimmed by 1 base and the J gene end by 1 base; junction bases not matched to a gene: 10. The CDR3 contains 18 residues. CDR3: CASSQVSGGRRAKNIQYF. CDR3 DNA: TGCGCCAGCAGCCAAGTCTCAGGGGGAAGAAGGGCCAAAAACATTCAGTACTTC.

The chain couples TRBV5-4 to TRBJ2-5; TRBD2 is a possible D gene (6 bases). The V end was cut by 2 bases, the J end by 3 bases, with 8 bases between. The CDR3 sequence is 13 residues long. The germline gives CDR1 SGHNT, CDR2 YYREEE (reference sequence). The CDR3 sequence: CASSFRLEETQYF. The CDR3 nucleotides read TGTGCCAGCAGCTTCAGACTAGAAGAGACCCAGTACTTC. The whole variable domain, filled in from reference TRBV5-4 and TRBJ2-5, reads ETGVTQSPTHLIKTRGQQVTLRCSSQSGHNTVSWYQQALGQGPQFIFQYYREEENGRGNFPPRFSGLQFPNYSSELNVNALELDDSALYLCASSFRLEETQYFGPGTRLLVL.

The chain employs TRBV2 and TRBJ1-6, with 7 bases aligning to TRBD1. The V gene end was trimmed by 4 bases and the J gene end by 9 bases; junction bases not matched to a gene: 9. Germline CDR1 reads SNHLY; CDR2 reads FYNNEI. The length of the CDR3 is 15 residues. For the CDR3, the DNA is TGTGCCAGCAGTGGACAGGGCCAAGGTAGTTCACCCCTCCACTTT. Protein sequence: CASSGQGQGSSPLHF.

This chain connects TRBV4-3 to TRBJ2-1, with D possibly TRBD2 on 6 matching bases. The CDR3 consists of 16 residues. Germline lookup yields CDR1 LGHNA and CDR2 YSLEER. Trimming took 0 bases from V and 0 from J, leaving 9 bases between them. CDR3: CASSQEGRGSYNEQFF. For the CDR3, the DNA is TGCGCCAGCAGCCAAGAGGGGCGGGGCTCCTACAATGAGCAGTTCTTC.

The V gene is TRBV7-2, the J gene TRBJ1-2; unclear D gene. This CDR3 is built from 19 residues. In germline, CDR1 is SGHTA, CDR2 FQGNSA. Deletions cut 0 bases from V and 1 base from J, with 21 bases between. The CDR3 reads CASSLALWGDRRVNYGYTF. The CDR3 nucleotides are TGTGCCAGCAGCTTAGCGTTGTGGGGAGACCGACGCGTTAACTATGGCTACACCTTC.

The V gene is TRBV6-5, the J gene TRBJ2-7, with 10 bases aligning to TRBD1. In germline, CDR1 is MNHEY, CDR2 SVGAGI. Unmatched junction bases numbered 1, after V lost 6 bases and J lost 2 bases. The CDR3 is 13 residues long. CDR3 amino acids: CASRGQGAYEQYF. The CDR3 region has the DNA TGTGCCAGCAGAGGACAGGGGGCCTACGAGCAGTACTTC.

This chain links TRBV5-1 with TRBJ2-5; 12 nucleotides line up with TRBD2. The J call may be faulty, since TRBJ2-7 better matches the DNA end. The CDR3 length is 16 residues. Germline V gene lookup returns CDR1 SGHRS and CDR2 YFSETQ. The CDR3 is CASSSQTSGSPSEQYF. The CDR3 region has the DNA TGCGCCAGCAGCTCTCAGACTAGCGGGAGTCCCTCCGAGCAGTACTTC.

The chain combines TRBV9 with TRBJ2-2; maybe TRBD1 (5 bases). Germline V gene sequence: CDR1 SGDLS, CDR2 YYNGEE. The CDR3 spans 15 residues. Trimming stripped 0 bases from V and 4 bases from J, with 10 bases between. CDR3 amino acids: CASSVEGLPTGELFF. For the CDR3, the DNA is TGTGCCAGCAGCGTAGAGGGGCTACCCACCGGGGAGCTGTTTTTT.

The CDR3 DNA is TGTGCCAGCGCGGGGGAGGTAATCCGCGAGCAGTACTTC. Its translation is CASAGEVIREQYF. This chain uses TRBV7-9 with TRBJ2-7; TRBD2 matches at 7 bases. Trimming removed 8 bases from V and 6 bases from J; junction bases left unmatched: 10. The CDR3 covers 13 residues. Germline V CDR1 and CDR2: SEHNR, FQNEAQ (reference sequence).

This chain connects TRBV4-3 to TRBJ1-1; D remains ambiguous. This CDR3 has 13 residues. V lost 2 bases and J lost 0, with 4 bases in between. Looked up from germline, CDR1 is LGHNA and CDR2 is YSLEER. The CDR3: CASSQNLNTEAFF. CDR3 bases: TGCGCCAGCAGCCAAAACTTGAACACTGAAGCTTTCTTT.

The chain is built from TRBV7-2 and TRBJ2-1; 9 bases align to TRBD2. V was clipped by 10 bases and J by 2 bases; unmatched bases: 9. The CDR3 loop spans 15 amino acids. CDR1 is SGHTA, CDR2 FQGNSA, per germline. CDR3 bases: TGTGCCAACCTCGCTAGCGGGGTCGCCTACAATGAGCAGTTCTTC. Encoded protein: CANLASGVAYNEQFF. The entire variable domain, with the rest obtained from reference TRBV7-2 and TRBJ2-1, is as follows: GAGVSQSPSNKVTEKGKDVELRCDPISGHTALYWYRQSLGQGLEFLIYFQGNSAPDKSGLPSDRFSAERTGGSVSTLTIQRTQQEDSAVYLCANLASGVAYNEQFFGPGTRLTVL.

The chain uses TRBV7-9 and TRBJ2-1; 9 bases align to TRBD1. The CDR3 is 15 amino acids. Germline values: CDR1 SEHNR, CDR2 FQNEAQ (reference sequence). V shed 5 bases and J 9 bases; nucleotides not matched to a gene: 11. The CDR3 sequence is CASSPPGQGGGEQFF. The CDR3 nucleotides read TGTGCCAGCAGCCCACCGGGACAGGGTGGTGGTGAGCAGTTCTTC.

The rearrangement links TRBV25-1 to TRBJ2-7; possibly TRBD1 for D (5 bases). Looked up from germline, CDR1 is MGHDK and CDR2 is SYGVNS. CDR3 length equals 14 residues. Trimming pared 8 bases from V and 2 bases from J, leaving 16 bases between. CDR3 bases: TGTGCCAGCTCCGACAGTTTAATTCCCTACGAGCAGTACTTC. As protein: CASSDSLIPYEQYF.

In this sample, this clone turned up once. This chain uses TRBV5-4 with TRBJ2-2, with 12 bases lining up with TRBD2. The junction had 8 bases not matched to a gene; V was cut back by 3 bases and J by 5 bases. CDR1 and CDR2 (germline): SGHNT, YYREEE (reference sequence). The CDR3 has 17 amino acids. In DNA, the CDR3 is TGTGCCAGCAGCTCTCCCGGACTAGCGGGGAGGACCGGGGAGCTGTTTTTT. Encoded protein: CASSSPGLAGRTGELFF.

Only a few counts were recorded for this clone. V usage is TRBV7-2 and J usage is TRBJ2-4, with 7 bases that match TRBD1. There are 16 residues in the CDR3. Germline CDR1 reads SGHTA; CDR2 reads FQGNSA. After removal of 4 bases from V and 0 bases from J, the junction contained 6 bases not matched to a gene. The CDR3 bases are TGTGCCAGCAGCTCCGGACAGGAGCTAGCCAAAAACATTCAGTACTTC. It specifies CASSSGQELAKNIQYF.

The table lists this clone with a count of one. The V call is TRBV5-4, the J call TRBJ2-3, with TRBD2 matching over 8 bases. CDR1 and CDR2 (germline): SGHNT, YYREEE (reference sequence). This CDR3 has 14 amino acids. V dropped 9 bases and J dropped 2; count of bases not matched to a gene: 8. The CDR3 DNA reads as TGTGCCATCTCAGCGGGGGCCTACACAGATACGCAGTATTTT. This translates into CAISAGAYTDTQYF.

V gene TRBV4-1 combines with J gene TRBJ2-1; 11 nucleotides line up with TRBD2. V trimming: 0 bases; J trimming: 5 bases; junction bases outside the gene matches: 9. This CDR3 spans 18 amino acids. Germline CDR1 and CDR2: MGHRA and YSYEKL. Here the CDR3 reads CASSQEGLAGGRNNEQFF. CDR3 sequence (DNA): TGCGCCAGCAGCCAAGAAGGGTTAGCGGGGGGGCGGAACAATGAGCAGTTCTTC.

The chain recombines TRBV7-9 with TRBJ2-7; 9 bases agree with TRBD1. V shed 4 bases and J 3 bases; nucleotides not matched to a gene: 10. The CDR3 sequence is 16 residues long. Germline CDR1 SEHNR, CDR2 FQNEAQ (reference sequence). CDR3 amino acids: CASSSTGTGRSYEQYF. The CDR3 DNA follows: TGTGCCAGCAGCTCGACCGGGACAGGGAGAAGCTACGAGCAGTACTTC.